The TCR beta chain described here comes from a study of shared clonotypes between healthy human individuals. Study as a whole: CD4 naive and CD4 memory each took three plates per donor, while CD8 naive took two and CD8 memory one.

Study results and limitations: About 5% was the fraction of naive CD4 clonotypes found shared across several donors.

This CDR3 has 15 residues. CDR1 is MNHEY, CDR2 SVGAGI, per germline. Trimming took 1 base from V and 0 from J, leaving 9 bases between them. Note on this clone: The antigen remains undetermined.

Samples underwent the assay at deep level. TCRdb's copy holds only in-frame clones and misses some; the assay was immunoSEQ multiplex PCR. The sample carries 2.3 million or so clones, more than 85% recorded once. Sequencing used naive CD4+ T cells from PBMCs. This sample's subset: CD45RA+ positively selected. The source is a man aged 18 to 30 in good health. Some clones in this sample may be carry-over from other donors' samples. The V call is TRBV6-5, the J call TRBJ1-2; D unresolved. The CDR3 sequence is CASSYWDFPNYGYTF. CDR3 bases: TGTGCCAGCAGTTACTGGGATTTTCCTAACTATGGCTACACCTTC.